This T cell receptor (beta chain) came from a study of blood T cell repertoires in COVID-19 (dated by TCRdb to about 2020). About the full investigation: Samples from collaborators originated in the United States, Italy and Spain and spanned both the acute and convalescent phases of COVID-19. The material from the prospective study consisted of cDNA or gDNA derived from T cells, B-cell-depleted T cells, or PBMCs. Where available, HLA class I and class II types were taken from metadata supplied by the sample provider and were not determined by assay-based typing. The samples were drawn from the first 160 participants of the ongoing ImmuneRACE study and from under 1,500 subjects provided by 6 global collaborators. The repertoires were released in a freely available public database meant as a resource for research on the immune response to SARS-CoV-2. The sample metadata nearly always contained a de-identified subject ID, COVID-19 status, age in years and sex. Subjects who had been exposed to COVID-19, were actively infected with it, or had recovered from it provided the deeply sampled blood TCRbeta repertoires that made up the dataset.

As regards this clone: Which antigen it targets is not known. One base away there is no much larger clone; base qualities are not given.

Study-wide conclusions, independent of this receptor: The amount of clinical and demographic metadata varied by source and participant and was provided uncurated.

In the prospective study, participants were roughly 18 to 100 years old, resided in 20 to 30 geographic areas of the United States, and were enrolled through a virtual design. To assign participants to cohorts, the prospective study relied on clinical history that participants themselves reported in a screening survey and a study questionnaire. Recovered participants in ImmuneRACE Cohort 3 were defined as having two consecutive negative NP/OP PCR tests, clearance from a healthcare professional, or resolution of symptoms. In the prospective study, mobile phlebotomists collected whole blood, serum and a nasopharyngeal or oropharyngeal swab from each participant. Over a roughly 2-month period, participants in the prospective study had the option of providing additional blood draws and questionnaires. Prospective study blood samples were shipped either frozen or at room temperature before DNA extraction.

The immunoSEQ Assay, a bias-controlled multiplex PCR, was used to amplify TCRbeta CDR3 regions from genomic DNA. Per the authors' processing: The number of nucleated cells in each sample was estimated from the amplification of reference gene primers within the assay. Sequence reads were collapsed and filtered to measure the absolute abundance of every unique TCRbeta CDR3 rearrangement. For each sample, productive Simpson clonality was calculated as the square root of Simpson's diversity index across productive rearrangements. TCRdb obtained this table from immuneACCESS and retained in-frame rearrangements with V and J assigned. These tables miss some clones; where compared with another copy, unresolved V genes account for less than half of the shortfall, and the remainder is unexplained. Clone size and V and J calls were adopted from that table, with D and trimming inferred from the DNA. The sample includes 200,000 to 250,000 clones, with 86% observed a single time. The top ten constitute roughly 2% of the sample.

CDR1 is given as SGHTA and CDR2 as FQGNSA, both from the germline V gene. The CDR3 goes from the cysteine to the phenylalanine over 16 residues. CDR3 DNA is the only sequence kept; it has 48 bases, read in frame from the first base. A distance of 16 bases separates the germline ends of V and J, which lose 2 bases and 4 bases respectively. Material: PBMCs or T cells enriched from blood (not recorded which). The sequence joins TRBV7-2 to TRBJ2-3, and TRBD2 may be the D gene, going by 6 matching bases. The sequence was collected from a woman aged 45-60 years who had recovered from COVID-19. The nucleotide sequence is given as TGTGCCAGCAGCTTACGCGGGGCTAAGTCGTCAGATACGCAGTATTTT. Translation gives CASSLRGAKSSDTQYF.